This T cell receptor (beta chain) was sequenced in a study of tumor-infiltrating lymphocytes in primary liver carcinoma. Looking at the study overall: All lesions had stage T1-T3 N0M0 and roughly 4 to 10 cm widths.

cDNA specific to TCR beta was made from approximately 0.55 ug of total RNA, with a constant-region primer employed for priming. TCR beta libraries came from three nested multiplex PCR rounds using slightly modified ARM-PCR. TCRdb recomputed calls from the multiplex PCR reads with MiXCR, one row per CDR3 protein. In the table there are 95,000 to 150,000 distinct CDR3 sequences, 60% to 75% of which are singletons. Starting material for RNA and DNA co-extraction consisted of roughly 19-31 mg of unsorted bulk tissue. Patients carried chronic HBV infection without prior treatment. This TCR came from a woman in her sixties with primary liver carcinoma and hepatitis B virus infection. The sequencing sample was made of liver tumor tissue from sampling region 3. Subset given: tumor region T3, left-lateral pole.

The CDR3 nucleotides are TGTGCCAGCAGCTACGATAGACTAGCGGGGGGGGGTGAGCAGTTCTTC. Its protein product is CASSYDRLAGGGEQFF. The chain is built from TRBV11-2 and TRBJ2-1; 14 bases line up with TRBD2. Trimming at V came to 4 bases and at J to 9 bases, leaving 8 bases not matched to a gene. Germline V CDR1 and CDR2: SGHAT, FQNNGV. This CDR3 is built from 16 residues.